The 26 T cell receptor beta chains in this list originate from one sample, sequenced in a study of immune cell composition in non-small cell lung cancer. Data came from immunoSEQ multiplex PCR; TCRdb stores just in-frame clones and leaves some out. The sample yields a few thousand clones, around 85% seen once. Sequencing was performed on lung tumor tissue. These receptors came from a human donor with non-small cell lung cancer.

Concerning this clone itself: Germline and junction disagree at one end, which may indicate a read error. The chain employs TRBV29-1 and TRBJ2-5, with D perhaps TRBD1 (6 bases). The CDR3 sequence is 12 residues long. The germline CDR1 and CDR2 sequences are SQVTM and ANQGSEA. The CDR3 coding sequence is TGCAGCGTAACACAGGGACAAGGGACCCAGTACTTC. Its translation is CSVTQGQGTQYF.

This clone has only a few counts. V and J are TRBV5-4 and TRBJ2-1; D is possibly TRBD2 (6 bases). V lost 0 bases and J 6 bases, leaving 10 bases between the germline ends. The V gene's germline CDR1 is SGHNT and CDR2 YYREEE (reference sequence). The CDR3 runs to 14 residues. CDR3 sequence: CASSLAQTSNEQFF. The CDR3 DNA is TGTGCCAGCAGCTTGGCCCAGACTAGCAATGAGCAGTTCTTC. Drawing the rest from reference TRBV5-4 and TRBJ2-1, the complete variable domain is ETGVTQSPTHLIKTRGQQVTLRCSSQSGHNTVSWYQQALGQGPQFIFQYYREEENGRGNFPPRFSGLQFPNYSSELNVNALELDDSALYLCASSLAQTSNEQFFGPGTRLTVL.

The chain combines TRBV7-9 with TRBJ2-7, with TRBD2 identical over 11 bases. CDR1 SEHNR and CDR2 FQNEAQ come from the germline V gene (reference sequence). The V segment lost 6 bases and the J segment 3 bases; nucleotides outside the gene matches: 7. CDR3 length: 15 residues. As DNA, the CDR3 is TGTGCCAGCAGTCGTACTAGCGGGAGAGTCTACGAGCAGTACTTC. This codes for CASSRTSGRVYEQYF.

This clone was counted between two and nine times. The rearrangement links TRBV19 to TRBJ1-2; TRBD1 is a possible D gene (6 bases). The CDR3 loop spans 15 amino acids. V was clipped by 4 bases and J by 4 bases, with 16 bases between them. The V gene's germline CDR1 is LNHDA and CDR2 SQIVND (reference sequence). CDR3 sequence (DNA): TGTGCCAGTAGTACATCAGCAGGGGTATCCTATGGCTACACCTTC. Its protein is CASSTSAGVSYGYTF.

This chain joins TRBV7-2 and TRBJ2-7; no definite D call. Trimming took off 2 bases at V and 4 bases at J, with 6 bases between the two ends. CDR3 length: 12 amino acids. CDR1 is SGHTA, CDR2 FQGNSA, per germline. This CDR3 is CASSLPRYEQYF. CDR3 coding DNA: TGTGCCAGCAGCTTACCGCGGTACGAGCAGTACTTC.

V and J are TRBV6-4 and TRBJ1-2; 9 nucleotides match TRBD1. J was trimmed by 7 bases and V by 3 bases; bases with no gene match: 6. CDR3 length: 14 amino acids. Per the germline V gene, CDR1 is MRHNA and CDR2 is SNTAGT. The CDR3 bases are TGTGCCAGCAGTGAAGACAGGGGGGTCACTGGCTACACCTTC. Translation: CASSEDRGVTGYTF.

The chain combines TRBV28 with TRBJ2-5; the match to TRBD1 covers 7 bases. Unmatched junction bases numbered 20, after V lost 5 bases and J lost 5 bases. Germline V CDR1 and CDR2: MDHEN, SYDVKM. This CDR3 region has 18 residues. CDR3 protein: CASSPITPWRQGRETQYF. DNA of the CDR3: TGTGCCAGCAGTCCTATAACCCCGTGGCGACAGGGTAGGGAGACCCAGTACTTC. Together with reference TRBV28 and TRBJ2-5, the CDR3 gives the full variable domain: DVKVTQSSRYLVKRTGEKVFLECVQDMDHENMFWYRQDPGLGLRLIYFSYDVKMKEKGDIPEGYSVSREKKERFSLILESASTNQTSMYLCASSPITPWRQGRETQYFGPGTRLLVL.

CDR3 protein: CAISESSGRGGETQYF. CDR3 bases: TGTGCCATCAGTGAGTCCAGCGGGAGAGGGGGAGAGACCCAGTACTTC. V and J are TRBV10-3 and TRBJ2-5, with 8 positions matching TRBD2. Germline-derived CDR1 and CDR2 are ENHRY and SYGVKD. This CDR3 spans 16 amino acids. The ends lost 0 bases at V and 4 bases at J; junction bases unmatched: 7.

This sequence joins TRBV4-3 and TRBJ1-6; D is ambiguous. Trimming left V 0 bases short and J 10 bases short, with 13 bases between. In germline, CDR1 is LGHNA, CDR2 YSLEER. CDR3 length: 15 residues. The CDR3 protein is CASSQDRRGSSPLHF. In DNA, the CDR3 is TGCGCCAGCAGCCAAGATCGGCGAGGAAGCTCACCCCTCCACTTT.

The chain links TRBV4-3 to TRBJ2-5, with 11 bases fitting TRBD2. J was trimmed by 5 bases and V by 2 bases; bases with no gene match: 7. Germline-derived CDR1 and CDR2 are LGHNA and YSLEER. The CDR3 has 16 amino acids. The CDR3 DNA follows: TGCGCCAGCAGCCAATTAGCGGGAGGGCCCGAGGAGACCCAGTACTTC. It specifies CASSQLAGGPEETQYF.

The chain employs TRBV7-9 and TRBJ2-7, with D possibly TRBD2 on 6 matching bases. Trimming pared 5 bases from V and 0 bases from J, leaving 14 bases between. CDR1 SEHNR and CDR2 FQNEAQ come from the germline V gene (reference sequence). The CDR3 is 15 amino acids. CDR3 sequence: CASSPYSGDSYEQYF. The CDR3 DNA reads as TGTGCCAGCAGCCCCTACTCGGGGGACTCCTACGAGCAGTACTTC.

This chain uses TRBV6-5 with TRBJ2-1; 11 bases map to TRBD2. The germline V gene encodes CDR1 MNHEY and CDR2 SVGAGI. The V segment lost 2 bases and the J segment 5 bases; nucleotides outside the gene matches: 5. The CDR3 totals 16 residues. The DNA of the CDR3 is TGTGCCAGCAGTTACGTCGGGGGACTAGCGGACAATGAGCAGTTCTTC. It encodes CASSYVGGLADNEQFF.

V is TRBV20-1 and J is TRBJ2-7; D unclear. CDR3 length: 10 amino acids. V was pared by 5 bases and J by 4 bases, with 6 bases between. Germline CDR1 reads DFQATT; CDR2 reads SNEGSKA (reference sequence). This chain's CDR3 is CSASPYEQYF. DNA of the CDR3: TGCAGTGCTTCCCCGTACGAGCAGTACTTC.

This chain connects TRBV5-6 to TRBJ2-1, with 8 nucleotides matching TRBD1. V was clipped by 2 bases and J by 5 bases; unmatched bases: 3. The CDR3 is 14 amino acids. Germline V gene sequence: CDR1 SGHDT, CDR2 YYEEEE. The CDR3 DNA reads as TGTGCCAGCAGCTTCCGGGACAGGAACAATGAGCAGTTCTTC. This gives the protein CASSFRDRNNEQFF.

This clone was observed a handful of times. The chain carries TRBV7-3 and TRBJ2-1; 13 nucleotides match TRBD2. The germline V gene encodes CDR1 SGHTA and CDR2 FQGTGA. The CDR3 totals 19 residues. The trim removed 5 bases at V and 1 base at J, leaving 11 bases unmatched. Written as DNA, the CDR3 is TGTGCCAGCAGCACTAACGGGACTAGCGGGAATGCTTCCTACAATGAGCAGTTCTTC. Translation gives CASSTNGTSGNASYNEQFF.

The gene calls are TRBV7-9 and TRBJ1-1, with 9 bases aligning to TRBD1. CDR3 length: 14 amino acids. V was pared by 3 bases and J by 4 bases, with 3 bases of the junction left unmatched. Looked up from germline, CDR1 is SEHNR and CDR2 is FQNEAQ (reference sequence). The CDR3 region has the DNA TGTGCCAGCAGCTTGGACAGGGGAGGCACTGAAGCTTTCTTT. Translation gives CASSLDRGGTEAFF.

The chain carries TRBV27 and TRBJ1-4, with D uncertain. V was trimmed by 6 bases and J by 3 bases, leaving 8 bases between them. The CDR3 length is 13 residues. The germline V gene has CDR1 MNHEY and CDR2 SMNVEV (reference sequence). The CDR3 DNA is TGTGCCAGCAGGGGGAGGTCTAATGAAAAACTGTTTTTT. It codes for CASRGRSNEKLFF.

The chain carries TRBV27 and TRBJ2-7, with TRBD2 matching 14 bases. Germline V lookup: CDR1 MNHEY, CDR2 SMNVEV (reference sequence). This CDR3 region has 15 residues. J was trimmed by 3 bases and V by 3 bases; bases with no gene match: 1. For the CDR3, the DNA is TGTGCCAGCAGTTTGGGACTAGCGGGAGACTACGAGCAGTACTTC. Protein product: CASSLGLAGDYEQYF.

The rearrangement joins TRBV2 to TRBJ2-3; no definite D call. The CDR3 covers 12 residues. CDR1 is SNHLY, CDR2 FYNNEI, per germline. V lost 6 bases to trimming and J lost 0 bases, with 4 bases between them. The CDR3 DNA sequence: TGTGCCAGCAGCACTAGCACAGATACGCAGTATTTT. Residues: CASSTSTDTQYF.

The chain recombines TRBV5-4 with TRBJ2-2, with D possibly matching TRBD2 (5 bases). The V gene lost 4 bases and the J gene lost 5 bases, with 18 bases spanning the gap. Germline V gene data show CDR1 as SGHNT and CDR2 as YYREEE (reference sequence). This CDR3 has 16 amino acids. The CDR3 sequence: CASSPDLRESTGELFF. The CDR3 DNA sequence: TGTGCCAGCAGCCCGGACTTGAGGGAATCGACCGGGGAGCTGTTTTTT.

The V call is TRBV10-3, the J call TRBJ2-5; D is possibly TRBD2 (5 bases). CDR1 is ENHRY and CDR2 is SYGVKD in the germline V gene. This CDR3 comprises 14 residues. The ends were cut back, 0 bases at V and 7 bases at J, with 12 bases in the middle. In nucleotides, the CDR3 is TGTGCCATCAGTGAGTCATCGGGGTTCGGGACCCAGTACTTC. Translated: CAISESSGFGTQYF.

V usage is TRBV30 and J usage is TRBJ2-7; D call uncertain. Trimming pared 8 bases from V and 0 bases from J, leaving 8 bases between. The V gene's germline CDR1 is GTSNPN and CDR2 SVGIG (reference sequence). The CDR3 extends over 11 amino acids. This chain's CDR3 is CALSSSYEQYF. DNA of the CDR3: TGTGCCCTGTCTAGCTCCTACGAGCAGTACTTC.

The CDR3 nucleotides read TGTGCCAGCAGTCCCGTTTCCAGAGGGGAGCAGTTCTTC. This codes for CASSPVSRGEQFF. This chain connects TRBV2 to TRBJ2-1; D perhaps matches TRBD2 (5 bases). Germline-derived CDR1 and CDR2 are SNHLY and FYNNEI. Trimming cost V 5 bases and J 10 bases, with 15 bases left between them. The CDR3 is 13 residues long.

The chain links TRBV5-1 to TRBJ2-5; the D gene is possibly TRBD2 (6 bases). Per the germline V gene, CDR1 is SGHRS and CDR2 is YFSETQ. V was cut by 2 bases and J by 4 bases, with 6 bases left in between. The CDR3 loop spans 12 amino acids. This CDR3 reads CASSLAGETQYF. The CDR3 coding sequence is TGCGCCAGCAGCTTAGCGGGAGAGACCCAGTACTTC.

CDR3 nucleotide sequence: TGTGCCACCAGCAGAGATCGGGACGGGACAGGAGCTTTCTTT. Translating gives CATSRDRDGTGAFF. The rearrangement joins TRBV15 to TRBJ1-1, with TRBD1 matching over 8 bases. There are 14 residues in the CDR3. V shed 0 bases, J shed 10 bases, and the junction held 7 bases outside the gene matches. The germline V gene encodes CDR1 LNHNV and CDR2 YYDKDF (reference sequence).

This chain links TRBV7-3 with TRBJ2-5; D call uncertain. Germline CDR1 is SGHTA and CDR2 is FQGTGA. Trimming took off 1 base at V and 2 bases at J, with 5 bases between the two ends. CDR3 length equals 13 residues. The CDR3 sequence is CASSLIPQETQYF. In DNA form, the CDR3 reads TGTGCCAGCAGCTTAATTCCTCAAGAGACCCAGTACTTC.